This T cell receptor beta chain was recovered during a study of blood T cell repertoires in COVID-19. Libraries were prepared by immunoSEQ multiplex PCR; TCRdb keeps only in-frame clonotypes and omits some of them. The sample lists about 230,000 clones; approximately 80% were seen once. The length of the CDR3 is 17 residues. CDR1 is SGHVS, CDR2 FNYEAQ, per germline. Trimming stripped 4 bases from V and 5 bases from J, with 21 bases between. V gene TRBV7-6 combines with J gene TRBJ2-1; perhaps TRBD2 as D (5 bases). The clonotype comes from a man aged 35-49 years with acute or convalescent COVID-19. What was sequenced was peripheral blood. CDR3 protein: CASSSPLKGRENNEQFF. The CDR3, as DNA: TGTGCCAGCAGCTCCCCTTTAAAGGGAAGGGAGAACAATGAGCAGTTCTTC. The variable domain in full, with the rest retrieved from reference TRBV7-6 and TRBJ2-1, is GAGVSQSPRYKVTKRGQDVALRCDPISGHVSLYWYRQALGQGPEFLTYFNYEAQQDKSGLPNDRFSAERPEGSISTLTIQRTEQRDSAMYRCASSSPLKGRENNEQFFGPGTRLTVL.